The sequence of this T cell receptor (beta chain) was determined in a study of blood T cell repertoires in COVID-19. Study as a whole: Samples representing acute and convalescent COVID-19 were sourced from the United States, Italy and Spain. The analysed material was cDNA or gDNA that came from T cells, B-cell-depleted T cells, or PBMCs.

As originally analysed: From reference gene primer amplification, estimates of nucleated cell counts were derived. Data came from immunoSEQ multiplex PCR; TCRdb stores just in-frame clones and leaves some out. The DNA gave D and trimming, while V, J and clone size come from that table. The sample carries just under 150,000 clones, approximately 87% recorded once. There are 17 residues in the CDR3. Germline assignment: CDR1 SGHNT and CDR2 YENEEA. The V end lost 2 bases, the J end lost 0 bases, and 15 bases lay between the germline ends. This sequence joins TRBV11-3 and TRBJ2-3, with a tentative D call TRBD2 (5 bases). Sequenced input: peripheral blood. The TCR originated in a man in his fifties or sixties who had recovered from COVID-19. DNA of the CDR3: TGTGCCAGCAGCTTACGGCGGACTCTCACTAGCACAGATACGCAGTATTTT. It encodes CASSLRRTLTSTDTQYF.